This T cell receptor beta chain was sequenced during a study of blood T cells in healthy people across ages. Study-wide background: Template-switching capture recovered about one barcoded beta molecule per two T cells. Points from the study as a whole: Estimated diversity across one million T cells was deemed an underestimate. It was the long-lived donors that had more naive CD4+ cells and higher diversity than aged donors. Measured against age, TCR beta diversity per million T cells decreased in a roughly linear manner.

For this clonotype: Its target is unknown.

A sample-barcoded 5' primer and a J-beta primer mix were used in a second PCR of roughly 6 to 11 cycles. TCRdb fed the 5' RACE reads into MiXCR, producing one record per CDR3 protein. Of about 320,000 distinct CDR3 sequences in the sample, 27% were seen once. Material: blood. The clonotype was recovered from a woman in her 70s in good health.

CDR3 in DNA: TGCAGTGCCCCGCAGGCTGCCAACTATGGCTACACCTTC. Protein sequence: CSAPQAANYGYTF. This chain uses TRBV20-1 with TRBJ1-2; D is undetermined. CDR1 is DFQATT and CDR2 is SNEGSKA in the germline V gene (reference sequence). Trimming removed 6 bases at V and 2 bases at J, with 13 bases between. CDR3 size: 13 residues.